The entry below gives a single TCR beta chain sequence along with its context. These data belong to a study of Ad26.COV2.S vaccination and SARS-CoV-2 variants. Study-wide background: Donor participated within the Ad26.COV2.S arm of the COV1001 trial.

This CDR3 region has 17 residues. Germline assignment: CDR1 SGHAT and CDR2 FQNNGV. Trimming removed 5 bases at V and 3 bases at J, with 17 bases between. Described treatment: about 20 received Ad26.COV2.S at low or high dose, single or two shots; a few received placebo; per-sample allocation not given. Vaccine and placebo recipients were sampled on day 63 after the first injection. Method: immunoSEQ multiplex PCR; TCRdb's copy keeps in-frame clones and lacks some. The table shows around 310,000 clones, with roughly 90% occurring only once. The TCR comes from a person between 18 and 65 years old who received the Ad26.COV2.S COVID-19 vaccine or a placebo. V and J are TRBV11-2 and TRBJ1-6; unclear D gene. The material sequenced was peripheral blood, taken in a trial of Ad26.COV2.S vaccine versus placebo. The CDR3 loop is CASSPVGSPRYNSPLHF. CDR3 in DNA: TGTGCCAGCAGCCCCGTGGGGTCTCCACGCTATAATTCACCCCTCCACTTT.